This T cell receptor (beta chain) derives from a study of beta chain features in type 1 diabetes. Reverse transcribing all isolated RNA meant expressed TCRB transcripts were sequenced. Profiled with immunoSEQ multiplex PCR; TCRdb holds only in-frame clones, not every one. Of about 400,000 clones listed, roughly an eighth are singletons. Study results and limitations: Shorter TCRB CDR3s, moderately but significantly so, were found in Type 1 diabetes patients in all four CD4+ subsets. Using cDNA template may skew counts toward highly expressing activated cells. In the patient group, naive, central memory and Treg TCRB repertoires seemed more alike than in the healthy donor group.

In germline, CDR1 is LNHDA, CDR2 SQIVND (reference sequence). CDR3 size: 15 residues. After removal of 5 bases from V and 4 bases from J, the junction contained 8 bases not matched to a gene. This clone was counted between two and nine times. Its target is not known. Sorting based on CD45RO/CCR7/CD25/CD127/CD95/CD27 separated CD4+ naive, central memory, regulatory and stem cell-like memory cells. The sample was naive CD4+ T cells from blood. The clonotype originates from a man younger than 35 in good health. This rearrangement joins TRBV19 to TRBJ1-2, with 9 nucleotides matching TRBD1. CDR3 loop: CASSRPGTGSYGYTF. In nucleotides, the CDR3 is TGTGCCAGTAGTCGTCCCGGGACAGGGAGCTATGGCTACACCTTC. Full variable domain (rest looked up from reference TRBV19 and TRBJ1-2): DGGITQSPKYLFRKEGQNVTLSCEQNLNHDAMYWYRQDPGQGLRLIYYSQIVNDFQKGDIAEGYSVSREKKESFPLTVTSAQKNPTAFYLCASSRPGTGSYGYTFGSGTRLTVV.